Listed below are T cell receptor beta chains from one sample, sequenced in a study of T cells in Graves' hyperthyroidism and ophthalmopathy. A single record per CDR3 protein comes from TCRdb applying MiXCR to the multiplex PCR reads. The sample records around 190,000 distinct CDR3 sequences, less than 20% being singletons. The sequenced sample consisted of blood. The receptors stem from a woman between 50 and 59 years old with Graves' hyperthyroidism. Both conserved end residues are part of each CDR3.

v_gene	CDR3aa
TRBV3-1	CASSQVITGQPQHF
TRBV15	CATSRDLDTYTDTQYF
TRBV12-3/TRBV12-4	CASTRDRSYEQYF
TRBV20-1	CSARAGGQATSYEQYF
TRBV28	CASSLDWVTDTQYF
TRBV6-1	CASAVYFDTYEQYF
TRBV7-9	CASSPKRQGIQETQYF
TRBV11-3	CASSPWTGEETQYF
TRBV6-1	CASTIWEGDGELFF
TRBV19	CASSPQRPAAYNEQFF
TRBV11-2	CASSLPLAGGRGSEEQYF
TRBV30	CAWKPGQGARTEAFF
TRBV5-1	CASRRDTQETQYF
TRBV5-1	CASSFSVRTANTEAFF
TRBV28	CASSSLSRRIQYF
TRBV27	CASSFMREAPETQYF
TRBV7-3	CASSLTPLAGGGDTQYF
TRBV20-1	CSAQGTGGGYGYTF
TRBV2	CASSEIARNIQYF
TRBV3-1	CASSPSMRMNTEAFF